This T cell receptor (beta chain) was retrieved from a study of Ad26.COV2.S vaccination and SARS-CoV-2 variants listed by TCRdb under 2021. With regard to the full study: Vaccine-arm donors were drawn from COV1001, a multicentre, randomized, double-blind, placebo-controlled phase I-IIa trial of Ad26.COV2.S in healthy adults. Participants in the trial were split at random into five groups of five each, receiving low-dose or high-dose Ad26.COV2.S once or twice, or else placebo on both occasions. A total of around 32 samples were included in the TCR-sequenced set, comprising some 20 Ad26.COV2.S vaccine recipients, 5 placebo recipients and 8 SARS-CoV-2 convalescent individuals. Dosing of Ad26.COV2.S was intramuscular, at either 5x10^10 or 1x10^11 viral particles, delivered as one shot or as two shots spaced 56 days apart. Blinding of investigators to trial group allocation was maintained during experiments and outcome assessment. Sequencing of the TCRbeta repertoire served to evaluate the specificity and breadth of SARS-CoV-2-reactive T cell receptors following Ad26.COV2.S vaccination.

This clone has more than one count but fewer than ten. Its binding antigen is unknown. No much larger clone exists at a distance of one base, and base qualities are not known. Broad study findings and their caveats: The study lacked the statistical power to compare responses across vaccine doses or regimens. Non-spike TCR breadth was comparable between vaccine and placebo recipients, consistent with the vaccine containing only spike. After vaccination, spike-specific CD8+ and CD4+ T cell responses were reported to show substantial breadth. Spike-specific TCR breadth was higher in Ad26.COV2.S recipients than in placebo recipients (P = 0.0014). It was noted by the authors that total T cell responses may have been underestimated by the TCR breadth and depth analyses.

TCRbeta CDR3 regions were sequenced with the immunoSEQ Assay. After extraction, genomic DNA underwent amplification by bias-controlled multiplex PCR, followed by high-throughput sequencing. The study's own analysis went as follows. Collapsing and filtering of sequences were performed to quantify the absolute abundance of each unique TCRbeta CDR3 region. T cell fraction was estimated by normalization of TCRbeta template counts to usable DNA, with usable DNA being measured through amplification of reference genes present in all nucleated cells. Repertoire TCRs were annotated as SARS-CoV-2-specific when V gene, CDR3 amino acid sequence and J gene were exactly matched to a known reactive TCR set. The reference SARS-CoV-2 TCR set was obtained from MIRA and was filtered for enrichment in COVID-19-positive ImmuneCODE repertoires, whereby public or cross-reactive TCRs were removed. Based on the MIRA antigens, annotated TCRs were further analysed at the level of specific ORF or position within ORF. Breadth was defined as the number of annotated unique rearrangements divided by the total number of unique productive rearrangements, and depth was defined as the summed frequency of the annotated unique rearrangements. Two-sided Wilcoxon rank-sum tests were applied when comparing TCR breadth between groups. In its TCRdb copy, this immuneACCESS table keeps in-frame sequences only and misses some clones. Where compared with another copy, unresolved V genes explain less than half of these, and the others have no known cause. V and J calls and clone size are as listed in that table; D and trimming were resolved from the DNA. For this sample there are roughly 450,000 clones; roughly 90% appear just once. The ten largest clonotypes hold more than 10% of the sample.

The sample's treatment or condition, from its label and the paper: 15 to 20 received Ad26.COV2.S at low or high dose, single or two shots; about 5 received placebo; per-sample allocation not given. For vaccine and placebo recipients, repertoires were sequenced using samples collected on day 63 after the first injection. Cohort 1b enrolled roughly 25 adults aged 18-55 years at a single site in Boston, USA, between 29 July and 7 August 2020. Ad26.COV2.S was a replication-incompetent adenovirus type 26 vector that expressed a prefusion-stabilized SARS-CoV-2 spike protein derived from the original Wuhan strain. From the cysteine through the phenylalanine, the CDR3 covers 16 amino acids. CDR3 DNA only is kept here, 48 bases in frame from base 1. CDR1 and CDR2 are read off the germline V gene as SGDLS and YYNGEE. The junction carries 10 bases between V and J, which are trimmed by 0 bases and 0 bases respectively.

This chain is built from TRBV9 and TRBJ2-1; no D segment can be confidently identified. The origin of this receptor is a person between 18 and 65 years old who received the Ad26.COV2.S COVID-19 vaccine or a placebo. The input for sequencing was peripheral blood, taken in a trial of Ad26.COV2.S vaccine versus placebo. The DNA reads TGTGCCAGCAGCGTAGAAGCGAGGAGCTCCTACAATGAGCAGTTCTTC. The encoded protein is CASSVEARSSYNEQFF.